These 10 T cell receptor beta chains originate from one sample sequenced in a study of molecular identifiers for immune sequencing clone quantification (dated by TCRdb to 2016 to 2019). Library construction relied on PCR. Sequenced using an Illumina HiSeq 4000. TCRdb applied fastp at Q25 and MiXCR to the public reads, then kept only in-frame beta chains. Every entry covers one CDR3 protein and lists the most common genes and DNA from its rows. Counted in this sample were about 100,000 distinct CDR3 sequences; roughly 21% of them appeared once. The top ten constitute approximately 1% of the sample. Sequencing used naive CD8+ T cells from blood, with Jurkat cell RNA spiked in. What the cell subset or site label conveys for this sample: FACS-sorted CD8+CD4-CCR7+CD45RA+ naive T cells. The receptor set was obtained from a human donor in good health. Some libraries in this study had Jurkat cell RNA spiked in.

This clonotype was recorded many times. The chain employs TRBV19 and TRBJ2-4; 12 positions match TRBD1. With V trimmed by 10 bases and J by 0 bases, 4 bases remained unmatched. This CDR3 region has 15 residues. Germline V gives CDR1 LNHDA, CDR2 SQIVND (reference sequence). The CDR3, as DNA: TGTGCCACAGGGACAGGGGGCAGAGCCAAAAACATTCAGTACTTC. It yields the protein CATGTGGRAKNIQYF.

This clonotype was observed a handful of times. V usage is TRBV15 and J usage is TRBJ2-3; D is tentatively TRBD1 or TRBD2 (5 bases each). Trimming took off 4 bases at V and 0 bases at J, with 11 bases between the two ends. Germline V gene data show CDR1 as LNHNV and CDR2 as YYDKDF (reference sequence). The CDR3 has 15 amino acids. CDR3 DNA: TGTGCCACCAGCACCGAAGGGGAGAGCACAGATACGCAGTATTTT. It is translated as CATSTEGESTDTQYF.

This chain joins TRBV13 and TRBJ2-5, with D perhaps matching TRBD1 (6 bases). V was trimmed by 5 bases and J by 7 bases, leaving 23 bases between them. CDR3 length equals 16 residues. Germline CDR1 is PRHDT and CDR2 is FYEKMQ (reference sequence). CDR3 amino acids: CASSTRRDTVLGTQYF. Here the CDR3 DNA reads TGTGCCAGCAGCACTAGACGGGACACCGTACTTGGGACCCAGTACTTC. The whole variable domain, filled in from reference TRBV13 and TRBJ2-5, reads AAGVIQSPRHLIKEKRETATLKCYPIPRHDTVYWYQQGPGQDPQFLISFYEKMQSDKGSIPDRFSAQQFSDYHSELNMSSLELGDSALYFCASSTRRDTVLGTQYFGPGTRLLVL.

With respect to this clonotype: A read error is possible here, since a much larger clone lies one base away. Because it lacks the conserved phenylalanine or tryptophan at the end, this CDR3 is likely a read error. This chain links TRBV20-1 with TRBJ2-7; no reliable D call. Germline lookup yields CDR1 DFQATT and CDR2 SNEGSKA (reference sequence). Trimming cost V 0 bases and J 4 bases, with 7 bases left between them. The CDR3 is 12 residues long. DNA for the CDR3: TGCAGTGCTAGAGATCAAGGTTACGAGCAGTACCTC. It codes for CSARDQGYEQYL.

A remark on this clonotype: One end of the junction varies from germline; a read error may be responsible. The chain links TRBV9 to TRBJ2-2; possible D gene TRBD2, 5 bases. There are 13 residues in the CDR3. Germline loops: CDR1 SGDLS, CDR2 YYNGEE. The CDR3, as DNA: TGCGCCAGCAGCGTAGAGGGCCACGGGGAGCTGTTTTTT. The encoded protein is CASSVEGHGELFF. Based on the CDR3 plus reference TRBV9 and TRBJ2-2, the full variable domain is DSGVTQTPKHLITATGQRVTLRCSPRSGDLSVYWYQQSLDQGLQFLIQYYNGEERAKGNILERFSAQQFPDLHSELNLSSLELGDSALYFCASSVEGHGELFFGEGSRLTVL.

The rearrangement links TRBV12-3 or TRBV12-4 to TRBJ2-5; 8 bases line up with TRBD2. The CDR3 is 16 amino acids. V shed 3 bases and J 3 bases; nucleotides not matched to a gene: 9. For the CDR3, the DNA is TGTGCCAGCAGTTTCCCAGGCGGTAGCGGGGAAGAGACCCAGTACTTC. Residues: CASSFPGGSGEETQYF.

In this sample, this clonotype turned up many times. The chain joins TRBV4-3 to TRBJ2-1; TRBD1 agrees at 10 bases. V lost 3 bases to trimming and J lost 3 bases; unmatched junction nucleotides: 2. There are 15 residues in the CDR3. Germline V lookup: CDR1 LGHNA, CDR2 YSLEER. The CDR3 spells CASSHGQGDYNEQFF. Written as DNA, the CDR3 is TGCGCCAGCAGCCACGGACAGGGGGACTACAATGAGCAGTTCTTC.

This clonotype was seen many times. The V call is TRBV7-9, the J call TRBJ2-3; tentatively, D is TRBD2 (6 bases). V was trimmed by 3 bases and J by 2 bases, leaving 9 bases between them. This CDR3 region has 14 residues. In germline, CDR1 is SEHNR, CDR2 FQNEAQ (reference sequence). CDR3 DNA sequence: TGTGCCAGCAGCTTCGGGGGTCACACAGATACGCAGTATTTT. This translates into CASSFGGHTDTQYF.

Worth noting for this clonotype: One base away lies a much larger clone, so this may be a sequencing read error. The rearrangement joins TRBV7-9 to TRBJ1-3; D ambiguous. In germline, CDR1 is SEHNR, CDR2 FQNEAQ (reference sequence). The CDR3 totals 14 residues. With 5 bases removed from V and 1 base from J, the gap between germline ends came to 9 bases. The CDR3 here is CASSPTLSGNTIYF. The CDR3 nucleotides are TGTGCCAGCAGCCCAACTTTGTCTGGAAACACCATATATTTT.

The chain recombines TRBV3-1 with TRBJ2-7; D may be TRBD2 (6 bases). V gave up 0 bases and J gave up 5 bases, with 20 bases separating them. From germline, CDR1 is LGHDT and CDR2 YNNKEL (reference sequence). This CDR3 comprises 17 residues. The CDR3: CASSQDGYRELFNEQYF. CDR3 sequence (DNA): TGTGCCAGCAGCCAAGACGGTTATCGGGAGTTGTTCAACGAGCAGTACTTC.